Listed below are T cell receptor beta chains from one sample, sequenced in a study of cytomegalovirus exposure and HLA in healthy donors. Sequenced by immunoSEQ multiplex PCR; TCRdb stores in-frame clones only, minus some. This table holds over 110,000 clones, 70% to 85% found once. The material sequenced was PBMCs. The source of these receptors is a male donor in good health and CMV-seronegative. The conserved cysteine and the conserved F or W are not part of the CDR3 here. The listing skips clone size in some rows; elsewhere it reads once, few, many or a size class.

V gene	clone size	CDR3 protein
TRBV18	NA	ASRSGTSSETQY
TRBV6-1	NA	ASQARGRAYEQY
TRBV18	NA	ASSPRSPGELF
TRBV7-9	once	ASSWGDYEQY
TRBV5-6	once	ASSLGNPGWETQY
TRBV6-5	NA	ASRETGSGQECY
TRBV30	NA	AWSGGGGYT
TRBV7-9	NA	ASSSGLSHEQF
TRBV28	NA	ASSFSGLARGEQY
TRBV5-1	NA	ASSPTSGNEQF
TRBV7-6	NA	ASRPTSGSLDTQY
TRBV6-6	NA	ASSYSPGVGTEAF
TRBV5-4	NA	ASSFGGSGNTIY
TRBV5-6	NA	ASSFAPGGSGMGNQPQH
TRBV6-5	NA	ASNHRGPVTEAF
TRBV4-3	NA	ASSQVLWGTSGKDNEQF
TRBV29-1	once	SVMTGGGETQY